Below, 21 T cell receptor beta chains from the same sample are listed, as sequenced in a study of blood T cell repertoires in COVID-19. The data were produced by immunoSEQ multiplex PCR, yet TCRdb's version contains in-frame clones alone and is incomplete. The table records about 290,000 clones, just under 85% of them present only once. What was sequenced was peripheral blood. Receptors were obtained from a woman aged 50 to 65 with active or convalescent COVID-19.

The chain links TRBV7-9 to TRBJ2-7, with TRBD1 identical over 9 bases. Germline V CDR1 and CDR2: SEHNR, FQNEAQ (reference sequence). This CDR3 is 18 amino acids long. J lost 1 base, V lost 6 bases, and 16 bases had no gene match. CDR3 in amino acids: CASRPGTGKTLGSYEQYF. The CDR3 nucleotides are TGTGCCAGCAGGCCGGGGACAGGGAAAACTCTAGGGTCCTACGAGCAGTACTTC.

The genes are TRBV27 and TRBJ1-1; D may be TRBD1 (6 bases). Trimming cost V 3 bases and J 4 bases, with 12 bases left between them. Per the germline V gene, CDR1 is MNHEY and CDR2 is SMNVEV (reference sequence). CDR3 length: 14 amino acids. CDR3 protein: CASSFTGRVTEAFF. CDR3 bases: TGTGCCAGCAGTTTCACAGGGAGGGTCACTGAAGCTTTCTTT.

The chain's CDR3 is CSASKGALEGNTIYF. In DNA form, the CDR3 reads TGCAGTGCTAGTAAGGGGGCGCTTGAAGGAAACACCATATATTTT. V gene TRBV20-1 combines with J gene TRBJ1-3; TRBD1 matches 7 bases. This CDR3 has 15 amino acids. Looked up from germline, CDR1 is DFQATT and CDR2 is SNEGSKA (reference sequence). With 3 bases clipped from V and 4 bases from J, the junction kept 9 bases outside the gene matches.

The chain is built from TRBV19 and TRBJ1-2, with D hard to call. The CDR3 totals 13 residues. Trimming left V 6 bases short and J 1 base short, with 9 bases between. Germline V gene sequence: CDR1 LNHDA, CDR2 SQIVND (reference sequence). CDR3: CASRINSNYGYTF. The DNA of the CDR3 is TGTGCCAGTAGAATCAACAGTAACTATGGCTACACCTTC.

The rearrangement links TRBV9 to TRBJ2-7; the match to TRBD1 covers 11 bases. There are 15 residues in the CDR3. The V segment lost 0 bases and the J segment 6 bases; nucleotides outside the gene matches: 5. Germline V CDR1 and CDR2: SGDLS, YYNGEE. The CDR3 coding sequence is TGTGCCAGCAGCGTAGGAAGGACAGGGGGCAGCGAGCAGTACTTC. It codes for CASSVGRTGGSEQYF. Variable domain in full (rest from reference TRBV9 and TRBJ2-7): DSGVTQTPKHLITATGQRVTLRCSPRSGDLSVYWYQQSLDQGLQFLIQYYNGEERAKGNILERFSAQQFPDLHSELNLSSLELGDSALYFCASSVGRTGGSEQYFGPGTRLTVT.

The genes are TRBV9 and TRBJ2-7; 12 nucleotides agree with TRBD2. CDR1 and CDR2 (germline): SGDLS, YYNGEE. This CDR3 contains 16 residues. V lost 0 bases, J lost 2 bases, and 3 bases stayed unmatched. CDR3 amino acids: CASSVASGRAPYEQYF. The DNA of the CDR3 is TGTGCCAGCAGCGTAGCTAGCGGGAGGGCTCCCTACGAGCAGTACTTC.

This clone was observed a single time. The chain is built from TRBV24-1 and TRBJ2-2, with a possible D match to TRBD1 (6 bases). CDR3 length equals 15 residues. V was clipped by 4 bases and J by 2 bases, with 10 bases between them. The germline V gene encodes CDR1 KGHDR and CDR2 SFDVKD. CDR3 protein: CATSDPRGNTGELFF. DNA for the CDR3: TGTGCCACCAGTGACCCCAGGGGTAACACCGGGGAGCTGTTTTTT.

The chain employs TRBV6-5 and TRBJ2-2; 8 nucleotides match TRBD1. V dropped 2 bases and J dropped 6; count of bases not matched to a gene: 5. This CDR3 comprises 15 residues. Per the germline V gene, CDR1 is MNHEY and CDR2 is SVGAGI. CDR3 sequence: CASSYAGGIPGELFF. CDR3 DNA: TGTGCCAGCAGTTACGCAGGGGGCATACCCGGGGAGCTGTTTTTT.

Remarks on this clone: Other DNA sequences in the same sample also yield this CDR3. The genes are TRBV18 and TRBJ1-2; 8 bases line up with TRBD1. J lost 6 bases, V lost 3 bases, and 3 bases had no gene match. The CDR3 loop spans 13 amino acids. The germline gives CDR1 KGHSH, CDR2 LQKENI. The DNA of the CDR3 is TGTGCCAGCTCACCTGACAGGGGAAATGGCTACACCTTC. Translating it yields CASSPDRGNGYTF.

The V gene is TRBV28, the J gene TRBJ1-6; 8 positions agree with TRBD1. In germline, CDR1 is MDHEN, CDR2 SYDVKM. V lost 5 bases, J lost 7 bases, and 7 bases stayed unmatched. This CDR3 contains 15 residues. CDR3 amino acids: CASSRQGFRNSPLHF. CDR3 coding DNA: TGTGCCAGCAGTCGACAGGGGTTCAGGAATTCACCCCTCCACTTT.

V usage is TRBV6-5 and J usage is TRBJ2-7, with a tentative D call TRBD2 (5 bases). The germline gives CDR1 MNHEY, CDR2 SVGAGI. CDR3 length equals 13 residues. Trimming took off 6 bases at V and 2 bases at J, with 11 bases between the two ends. CDR3 coding DNA: TGTGCCAGCAGGTGGACTGTAACCTACGAGCAGTACTTC. Encoded protein: CASRWTVTYEQYF.

The chain couples TRBV9 to TRBJ1-3; D is ambiguous. Germline CDR1 and CDR2: SGDLS and YYNGEE. Trimming removed 2 bases at V and 2 bases at J, with 11 bases between. This CDR3 region has 15 residues. CDR3 DNA sequence: TGTGCCAGCAGCGTCGGGTTGGTTCCTGGAAACACCATATATTTT. Translated: CASSVGLVPGNTIYF.

The genes are TRBV6-1 and TRBJ1-6, with D unclear. The CDR3 has 13 residues. Germline CDR1 is MNHNS and CDR2 is SASEGT. The V end lost 2 bases, the J end lost 15 bases, and 14 bases lay between the germline ends. The CDR3 DNA reads as TGTGCCAGCAGTGAAAGTATCGCCCAGGTCCTCCACTTT. This translates into CASSESIAQVLHF.

The chain couples TRBV19 to TRBJ1-6; D is ambiguous. V shed 7 bases and J shed 4 bases, with 14 bases lying between them. Germline V gene lookup returns CDR1 LNHDA and CDR2 SQIVND (reference sequence). The CDR3 totals 15 residues. In DNA form, the CDR3 reads TGTGCCAGTAAGGAGACGGCAAATTATAATTCACCCCTCCACTTT. This gives the protein CASKETANYNSPLHF.

The chain employs TRBV25-1 and TRBJ1-1; 10 nucleotides align to TRBD1. V shed 6 bases, J shed 11 bases, and the junction held 12 bases outside the gene matches. Per germline, CDR1 MGHDK and CDR2 SYGVNS. The CDR3 contains 14 residues. Here the CDR3 reads CASSLGQGRVGAFF. The CDR3 bases are TGTGCCAGCAGCCTGGGACAGGGGCGCGTTGGGGCTTTCTTT.

The J gene is TRBJ1-2, the V gene TRBV7-8, with D possibly matching TRBD1 (6 bases). Germline V CDR1 and CDR2: SGHVS, FQNEAQ. The CDR3 runs 14 residues. Trimming removed 5 bases from V and 1 base from J, with 11 bases in between. CDR3 loop: CASSHYRDNYGYTF. The CDR3 DNA reads as TGTGCCAGCAGCCACTACAGGGATAACTATGGCTACACCTTC. The full variable domain, with the rest looked up from reference TRBV7-8 and TRBJ1-2, is GAGVSQSPRYKVAKRGQDVALRCDPISGHVSLFWYQQALGQGPEFLTYFQNEAQLDKSGLPSDRFFAERPEGSVSTLKIQRTQQEDSAVYLCASSHYRDNYGYTFGSGTRLTVV.

J is TRBJ1-5 and V is TRBV5-5, with no clear D. The germline V gene encodes CDR1 SGHKS and CDR2 YYEKEE (reference sequence). Between the trimmed V and J ends, which lost 4 bases and 7 bases, there was a span of 15 bases. The length of the CDR3 is 14 residues. CDR3 in DNA: TGTGCCAGCAGCCTGGAACTGGGAGGGCAGCCCCAGCATTTT. It yields the protein CASSLELGGQPQHF.

The CDR3 protein is CASSGDNNYGYTF. Written as DNA, the CDR3 is TGTGCCAGCAGTGGGGACAATAACTATGGCTACACCTTC. This sequence joins TRBV2 and TRBJ1-2; D possibly corresponds to TRBD1 (6 bases). The V and J ends lost 4 bases and 1 base respectively, with 7 bases between them. This CDR3 is 13 amino acids long. The germline CDR1 and CDR2 sequences are SNHLY and FYNNEI.

The chain combines TRBV18 with TRBJ2-7, with TRBD1 identical over 9 bases. The V and J ends lost 0 bases and 4 bases, in that order; junction bases with no gene match: 1. Germline loops: CDR1 KGHSH, CDR2 LQKENI. The CDR3 runs to 14 residues. CDR3 region: CASSPPTGGYEQYF. The DNA for the CDR3 is TGTGCCAGCTCACCACCGACAGGGGGTTACGAGCAGTACTTC.

V gene TRBV2 combines with J gene TRBJ2-1; TRBD1 aligns across 12 bases. The trim removed 7 bases at V and 6 bases at J, leaving 7 bases unmatched. This CDR3 has 15 amino acids. Germline CDR1 reads SNHLY; CDR2 reads FYNNEI. DNA for the CDR3: TGTGCCAGCACAACAGGGACAGGGGGCCGCAATGAGCAGTTCTTC. This gives the protein CASTTGTGGRNEQFF.

The genes are TRBV18 and TRBJ2-7; 8 nucleotides align to TRBD2. The germline gives CDR1 KGHSH, CDR2 LQKENI. The trim removed 4 bases at V and 3 bases at J, leaving 8 bases unmatched. The CDR3 totals 15 residues. The CDR3 coding sequence is TGTGCCAGCTCACAAACGAGCGGGGGTATCTACGAGCAGTACTTC. Protein sequence: CASSQTSGGIYEQYF. The full variable domain, its missing parts supplied by reference TRBV18 and TRBJ2-7, is NAGVMQNPRHLVRRRGQEARLRCSPMKGHSHVYWYRQLPEEGLKFMVYLQKENIIDESGMPKERFSAEFPKEGPSILRIQQVVRGDSAAYFCASSQTSGGIYEQYFGPGTRLTVT.